The next 29 T cell receptor beta chains were all read from a single sample in a study of low-dose radiotherapy and immunotherapy resistance in tumors. First-strand cDNA used TRAV- and TRBV-specific primers, covering alpha and beta chains. It was with a constant-region primer and a V-primer adapter that TCRs were amplified over about 20 PCR cycles. TCRdb itself ran the reads through MiXCR, one entry per CDR3 protein. The sample shows 13,000 or so distinct CDR3 sequences, approximately 73% of them seen only once. These receptors came from a human donor with advanced metastatic prostate, ovarian, gallbladder or colorectal cancer (not recorded which). This table probably holds off-target reads from a library built for another chain.

The chain is built from TRBV28 and TRBJ1-2; 7 nucleotides match TRBD1. The CDR3 runs 14 residues. CDR1 is MDHEN and CDR2 is SYDVKM in the germline V gene. The ends lost 4 bases at V and 7 bases at J; junction bases unmatched: 9. The chain's CDR3 is CASSSHRGGRGYTF. The CDR3 DNA reads TGTGCCAGCAGTTCTCACAGGGGCGGTCGTGGCTACACCTTC.

The chain links TRBV5-4 to TRBJ2-1, with D perhaps matching TRBD2 (5 bases). Germline V lookup: CDR1 SGHNT, CDR2 YYREEE (reference sequence). The CDR3 runs 15 residues. Between the trimmed V and J ends, which lost 0 bases and 4 bases, there was a span of 11 bases. CDR3 nucleotide sequence: TGTGCCAGCAGCTTGGCCTCTGGCGGGTACAATGAGCAGTTCTTC. As protein: CASSLASGGYNEQFF.

J is TRBJ2-2 and V is TRBV5-1, with TRBD2 identical over 10 bases. The J segment lost 1 base and the V segment lost 0 bases, leaving 0 bases of the junction unmatched. This CDR3 is 16 amino acids long. Germline V lookup: CDR1 SGHRS, CDR2 YFSETQ. The CDR3 coding sequence is TGCGCCAGCAGCTTGGCTAGCGGGGGGAACACCGGGGAGCTGTTTTTT. As protein: CASSLASGGNTGELFF.

V usage is TRBV27 and J usage is TRBJ1-5; unclear D gene. With 5 bases removed from V and 6 bases from J, the gap between germline ends came to 5 bases. Germline CDR1 and CDR2: MNHEY and SMNVEV (reference sequence). The CDR3 is 11 residues long. CDR3 amino acids: CASSRGQPQHF. The CDR3, as DNA: TGTGCCAGCAGTAGAGGTCAGCCCCAGCATTTT.

This clonotype came up a few times. The chain couples TRBV20-1 to TRBJ2-1; D might be TRBD2 (5 bases). V dropped 6 bases and J dropped 0 bases, with 12 bases sitting between them. This CDR3 spans 14 amino acids. CDR1 is DFQATT, CDR2 SNEGSKA, per germline (reference sequence). The CDR3 is CSAGEFFSYNEQFF. CDR3 DNA sequence: TGCAGTGCCGGGGAGTTTTTCTCCTACAATGAGCAGTTCTTC.

V gene TRBV28 combines with J gene TRBJ1-2; no firm D call. CDR3 size: 14 residues. Germline CDR1 and CDR2: MDHEN and SYDVKM. V was cut by 4 bases and J by 4 bases, with 13 bases left in between. Here the CDR3 reads CASSSPRQGYGYTF. CDR3 coding DNA: TGTGCCAGCAGTTCCCCACGCCAAGGCTATGGCTACACCTTC.

The rearrangement uses TRBV20-1 and TRBJ2-1, with 7 bases lining up with TRBD2. Germline V lookup: CDR1 DFQATT, CDR2 SNEGSKA (reference sequence). The V and J ends lost 6 bases and 3 bases, in that order; junction bases with no gene match: 8. CDR3 length: 14 residues. The CDR3 loop is CSARSPGGYNEQFF. For the CDR3, the DNA is TGCAGTGCCCGCAGTCCGGGAGGCTACAATGAGCAGTTCTTC.

V usage is TRBV30 and J usage is TRBJ2-7; no firm D call. CDR3 length: 12 amino acids. Trimming took off 1 base at V and 2 bases at J, with 6 bases between the two ends. Germline V gene lookup returns CDR1 GTSNPN and CDR2 SVGIG (reference sequence). The CDR3 DNA sequence: TGTGCCTGGAGTGCACTTGCCTACGAGCAGTACTTC. Translation: CAWSALAYEQYF. The complete variable domain, with remaining parts taken from reference TRBV30 and TRBJ2-7, reads SQTIHQWPATLVQPVGSPLSLECTVEGTSNPNLYWYRQAAGRGLQLLFYSVGIGQISSEVPQNLSASRPQDRQFILSSKKLLLSDSGFYLCAWSALAYEQYFGPGTRLTVT.

The chain recombines TRBV4-2 with TRBJ2-1, with 9 positions matching TRBD1. Germline-derived CDR1 and CDR2 are LGHNA and YNFKEQ. V gave up 5 bases and J gave up 6 bases; unmatched junction bases: 11. The CDR3 has 16 residues. In nucleotides, the CDR3 is TGTGCCAGCAGCGGAACGACCGGGACAGGGAGCAATGAGCAGTTCTTC. As protein: CASSGTTGTGSNEQFF.

The genes are TRBV20-1 and TRBJ1-5; tentatively, D is TRBD1 (6 bases). With 0 bases removed from V and 4 bases from J, the gap between germline ends came to 19 bases. Germline V gives CDR1 DFQATT, CDR2 SNEGSKA (reference sequence). This CDR3 has 17 amino acids. CDR3: CSARDLGQPRVNQPQHF. CDR3 in DNA: TGCAGTGCTAGAGACCTCGGACAGCCGCGGGTTAATCAGCCCCAGCATTTT.

V and J are TRBV10-3 and TRBJ1-1; TRBD1 aligns across 11 bases. Germline loops: CDR1 ENHRY, CDR2 SYGVKD. V lost 1 base, J lost 1 base, and 8 bases stayed unmatched. This CDR3 region has 18 residues. For the CDR3, the DNA is TGTGCCATCAGTGAGTTAGTCGGACAGGGGGCGTCGAACACTGAAGCTTTCTTT. It translates to CAISELVGQGASNTEAFF.

The genes are TRBV2 and TRBJ2-7; 8 bases are a match to TRBD1. The germline gives CDR1 SNHLY, CDR2 FYNNEI. This CDR3 has 13 residues. With 4 bases clipped from V and 7 bases from J, the junction kept 6 bases outside the gene matches. CDR3 residues: CASSVQGASEQYF. The CDR3 coding sequence is TGTGCCAGCAGTGTGCAGGGGGCGAGTGAGCAGTACTTC. Using reference TRBV2 and TRBJ2-7 for the parts outside the CDR3, the full variable domain is EPEVTQTPSHQVTQMGQEVILRCVPISNHLYFYWYRQILGQKVEFLVSFYNNEISEKSEIFDDQFSVERPDGSNFTLKIRSTKLEDSAMYFCASSVQGASEQYFGPGTRLTVT.

This clonotype is judged medium-sized. The genes are TRBV7-2 and TRBJ2-1; 8 bases align to TRBD2. The CDR3 loop spans 16 amino acids. The V gene end was trimmed by 1 base and the J gene end by 7 bases; junction bases not matched to a gene: 9. Germline CDR1 is SGHTA and CDR2 is FQGNSA. The CDR3 spells CASSLVRVAGQNEQFF. CDR3 DNA sequence: TGTGCCAGCAGCTTAGTCAGGGTAGCGGGACAAAATGAGCAGTTCTTC.

The chain employs TRBV4-3 and TRBJ2-7; 7 bases map to TRBD2. The CDR3 loop spans 16 amino acids. The V gene end was trimmed by 2 bases and the J gene end by 6 bases; junction bases not matched to a gene: 13. CDR1 and CDR2 (germline): LGHNA, YSLEER. This CDR3 reads CASSQSRTSISVEQYF. DNA of the CDR3: TGCGCCAGCAGCCAATCGAGGACTAGTATTTCGGTCGAGCAGTACTTC.

This chain uses TRBV12-3 or TRBV12-4 with TRBJ2-7, with a possible D match to TRBD1 (5 bases). The V end lost 3 bases, the J end lost 2 bases, and 11 bases lay between the germline ends. There are 14 residues in the CDR3. The CDR3 is CASSLGSGTYEQYF. CDR3 bases: TGTGCCAGCAGTTTGGGGTCAGGGACCTACGAGCAGTACTTC.

This sequence joins TRBV7-9 and TRBJ1-1; D gene unclear. CDR1 is SEHNR and CDR2 is FQNEAQ in the germline V gene (reference sequence). There are 14 residues in the CDR3. V lost 3 bases and J lost 1, with 9 bases in between. The CDR3 nucleotides are TGTGCCAGCAGCTTCGGGCACAGGAACACTGAAGCTTTCTTT. Translating gives CASSFGHRNTEAFF. The complete variable domain, with remaining parts taken from reference TRBV7-9 and TRBJ1-1, reads DTGVSQNPRHKITKRGQNVTFRCDPISEHNRLYWYRQTLGQGPEFLTYFQNEAQLEKSRLLSDRFSAERPKGSFSTLEIQRTEQGDSAMYLCASSFGHRNTEAFFGQGTRLTVV.

This clonotype occurred a few times. The V gene is TRBV9, the J gene TRBJ2-3; D may be TRBD2 (5 bases). The CDR3 contains 15 residues. Trimming removed 1 base at V and 0 bases at J, with 9 bases between. Germline V lookup: CDR1 SGDLS, CDR2 YYNGEE. The chain's CDR3 is CASSVSGLSTDTQYF. In DNA form, the CDR3 reads TGTGCCAGCAGCGTAAGCGGCCTGAGCACAGATACGCAGTATTTT.

This clonotype was seen more than once but under ten times. The V and J genes are TRBV7-2 and TRBJ2-5; D is perhaps TRBD1 or TRBD2 (5 bases each). CDR3 length: 16 residues. The ends were cut back, 4 bases at V and 0 bases at J, with 15 bases in the middle. Germline loops: CDR1 SGHTA, CDR2 FQGNSA. The CDR3 DNA reads as TGTGCCAGCAGCTCCTTAGGGACGGTATACCAAGAGACCCAGTACTTC. Translated, it gives CASSSLGTVYQETQYF.

The chain is built from TRBV28 and TRBJ1-1, with 7 bases identical to TRBD1. Germline CDR1 reads MDHEN; CDR2 reads SYDVKM. The CDR3 runs to 14 residues. V gave up 6 bases and J gave up 1 base; unmatched junction bases: 5. This chain's CDR3 is CASSPGTANTEAFF. Here the CDR3 DNA reads TGTGCCAGCAGCCCCGGGACAGCGAACACTGAAGCTTTCTTT.

V and J are TRBV9 and TRBJ2-1, with 10 bases matching TRBD2. In germline, CDR1 is SGDLS, CDR2 YYNGEE. The CDR3 covers 16 residues. V was pared by 0 bases and J by 6 bases, with 6 bases of the junction left unmatched. Written as DNA, the CDR3 is TGTGCCAGCAGCGTAGGGACTAGCGGACGGCGCAATGAGCAGTTCTTC. Translating it yields CASSVGTSGRRNEQFF.

This chain links TRBV4-1 with TRBJ2-1; D may be TRBD1 or TRBD2 (5 bases each). The CDR3 spans 18 residues. The V end was cut by 0 bases, the J end by 5 bases, with 20 bases between. Germline V gene sequence: CDR1 MGHRA, CDR2 YSYEKL. In nucleotides, the CDR3 is TGCGCCAGCAGCCAAGAGTGGACACTCGAAACCGGGGACAATGAGCAGTTCTTC. Encoded protein: CASSQEWTLETGDNEQFF.

This chain uses TRBV5-5 with TRBJ2-1; D may be TRBD1 or TRBD2 (5 bases each). Germline lookup yields CDR1 SGHKS and CDR2 YYEKEE (reference sequence). The CDR3 has 15 residues. The germline V and J ends were trimmed by 3 bases and 8 bases, with 18 bases remaining between them. The CDR3, as DNA: TGTGCCAGCAGCTGGAGGCCCGGCCGGGGCGATGAGCAGTTCTTC. Protein: CASSWRPGRGDEQFF.

This chain uses TRBV20-1 with TRBJ2-1; 13 positions agree with TRBD2. Germline CDR1 DFQATT, CDR2 SNEGSKA (reference sequence). The CDR3 consists of 17 residues. V trimming: 5 bases; J trimming: 5 bases; junction bases outside the gene matches: 12. The CDR3 bases are TGCAGTGCTCCCCCGGGACTAGCGGGATTATACCACAATGAGCAGTTCTTC. Its translation: CSAPPGLAGLYHNEQFF.

The chain couples TRBV24-1 to TRBJ1-1; the D is unclear. Trimming cost V 9 bases and J 1 base, with 11 bases left between them. There are 13 residues in the CDR3. Looked up from germline, CDR1 is KGHDR and CDR2 is SFDVKD. The CDR3 here is CATRLGGNTEAFF. The CDR3 region has the DNA TGTGCCACCCGGCTGGGCGGGAACACTGAAGCTTTCTTT.

The chain uses TRBV9 and TRBJ2-7; 9 bases agree with TRBD2. Germline V gene lookup returns CDR1 SGDLS and CDR2 YYNGEE. The length of the CDR3 is 15 residues. V trimming: 0 bases; J trimming: 2 bases; junction bases outside the gene matches: 3. The DNA of the CDR3 is TGTGCCAGCAGCGTAGATCTAGCGGGAACCTACGAGCAGTACTTC. As protein: CASSVDLAGTYEQYF.

This clonotype was detected only once. The genes are TRBV12-3 or TRBV12-4 and TRBJ2-7; D gene ambiguous. The CDR3 loop spans 13 amino acids. Trimming removed 3 bases at V and 3 bases at J, with 9 bases between. This CDR3 is CASSLGKSYEQYF. For the CDR3, the DNA is TGTGCCAGCAGTTTGGGGAAGAGCTACGAGCAGTACTTC.

Regarding this clonotype: Germline and junction disagree at one end, which may indicate a read error. The chain is built from TRBV4-2 and TRBJ2-7, with D hard to call. The germline V gene has CDR1 LGHNA and CDR2 YNFKEQ. CDR3 length: 13 amino acids. This CDR3 is CASSQGNTYKQYF. The CDR3 nucleotides read TGTGCCAGCAGCCAAGGGAACACCTACAAGCAGTACTTC.

The CDR3 sequence: CASSLGGNKYFYGYTF. CDR3 DNA: TGTGCCAGCAGTTTAGGGGGGAATAAATATTTCTATGGCTACACCTTC. The rearrangement uses TRBV28 and TRBJ1-2; D may be TRBD1 (5 bases). Germline lookup yields CDR1 MDHEN and CDR2 SYDVKM. This CDR3 spans 16 amino acids. V was pared by 2 bases and J by 4 bases, with 17 bases between.

This clonotype showed up just a few times. The chain uses TRBV29-1 and TRBJ2-1; 10 bases agree with TRBD2. The V gene's germline CDR1 is SQVTM and CDR2 ANQGSEA. The CDR3 loop spans 16 amino acids. The ends lost 0 bases at V and 10 bases at J; junction bases unmatched: 12. This CDR3 is CSVEDRSSGRAKEQFF. CDR3 nucleotide sequence: TGCAGCGTTGAAGATCGGTCGAGCGGGAGGGCCAAGGAGCAGTTCTTC.